Only one count was recorded for the clone carrying this T cell receptor (beta chain). Its target is unknown. This sample was included in a study of brain metastases from non-small cell lung cancer. Study-wide points: Brain metastases had lower T-cell infiltration than primary tumors. TCR repertoires overlapped largely between brain metastases and matched primaries.

Germline V gene lookup returns CDR1 MNHEY and CDR2 SVGAGI. The CDR3 is made up of 15 amino acids. The V gene lost 6 bases and the J gene lost 1 base, with 12 bases spanning the gap. Profiling relied on immunoSEQ multiplex PCR, and the TCRdb table lists in-frame clones only, not all of them. The sample has around 3,100 clones, about 79% seen once; the top ten hold approximately 7.1%. The chain combines TRBV6-5 with TRBJ2-2; no clear D gene. Sequencing used primary lung tumor tissue. This TCR came from a donor over 35 with non-small cell lung cancer. The CDR3: CASRPRAENTGELFF. In nucleotides, the CDR3 is TGTGCCAGCAGGCCAAGGGCCGAGAACACCGGGGAGCTGTTTTTT.